This T cell receptor beta chain was sequenced in a study of shared clonotypes between healthy human individuals. CD4+ cells underwent separation, giving CD45RA+ naive and CD45RA-negative memory subsets. Looked up from germline, CDR1 is MNHNS and CDR2 is SASEGT. V lost 4 bases to trimming and J lost 5 bases, with 18 bases between them. This CDR3 contains 15 residues. Repertoires were generated with immunoSEQ multiplex PCR, while TCRdb's copy carries only in-frame clones and drops some. The table records 550,000 to 700,000 clones, around four fifths of them present only once. This TCR came from a woman in her thirties in good health. Sequences were obtained from memory CD4+ T cells sorted from blood. Regarding subset: CD45RA-negative fraction. The chain recombines TRBV6-1 with TRBJ2-7; no definite D call. CDR3 loop: CASSGWVEGSDEQYF. CDR3 bases: TGTGCCAGCAGTGGGTGGGTGGAAGGGTCCGACGAGCAGTACTTC.